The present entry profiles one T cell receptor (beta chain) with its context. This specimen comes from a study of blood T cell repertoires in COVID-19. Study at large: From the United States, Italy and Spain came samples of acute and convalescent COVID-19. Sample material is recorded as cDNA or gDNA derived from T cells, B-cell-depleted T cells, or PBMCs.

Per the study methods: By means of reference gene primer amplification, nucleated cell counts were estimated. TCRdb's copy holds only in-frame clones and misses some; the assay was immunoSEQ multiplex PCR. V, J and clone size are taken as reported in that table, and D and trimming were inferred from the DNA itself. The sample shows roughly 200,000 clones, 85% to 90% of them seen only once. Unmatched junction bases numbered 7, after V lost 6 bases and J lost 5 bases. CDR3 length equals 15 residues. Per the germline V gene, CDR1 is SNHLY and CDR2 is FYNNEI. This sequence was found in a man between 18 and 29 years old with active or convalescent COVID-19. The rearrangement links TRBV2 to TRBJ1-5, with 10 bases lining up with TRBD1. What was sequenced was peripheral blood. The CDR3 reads CASRPGQGWDQPQHF. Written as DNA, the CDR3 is TGTGCCAGCAGACCGGGACAGGGGTGGGATCAGCCCCAGCATTTT.